This TCR beta chain was captured by sequencing in a study of control samples from healthy donors and cancer patients. Generated by immunoSEQ multiplex PCR, the TCRdb table keeps only in-frame clones and is missing some. The sample shows more than 95,000 clones, 75% to 90% of them seen only once. The germline gives CDR1 SQVTM, CDR2 ANQGSEA. The CDR3 has 14 residues. Trimming shortened V by 6 bases and J by 8 bases, and 17 bases separated the two germline ends. The chain couples TRBV29-1 to TRBJ1-6; tentatively, D is TRBD1 (5 bases). The sequence was collected from a woman aged 45 to 65 with colorectal cancer. The sequenced sample was PBMCs. CDR3 protein: CSVPNRRAYSPLHF. The CDR3 coding sequence is TGCAGCGTACCAAACAGGAGGGCTTATTCACCCCTCCACTTT.